This TCR beta chain is drawn from a study of T cell changes during pregnancy in multiple sclerosis (dated by TCRdb to the late 2010s). Context from the whole study: The study examined how the T cell repertoire changed over the course of pregnancy in women with multiple sclerosis.

The CDR3 numbers 15 residues from cysteine through phenylalanine. This entry keeps only the CDR3 DNA: 45 bases, framed from base 1. V gives up 4 bases and J gives up 0 bases, and the segment between their germline ends measures 12 bases. CDR1 and CDR2 are drawn from the germline V gene: SGHTS, YDEGEE. A word on this clone: The target of this receptor is not known. Qualities for individual bases were not recorded, and no much larger clone is one base off.

The method was the immunoSEQ multiplex PCR assay. This is the immuneACCESS table as TCRdb keeps it, with only in-frame sequences that have V and J called. A part of the clones is gone; compared with another copy, unresolved V genes explain less than half, and the rest is unexplained. The sample records around 80,000 clones, 92% of which are singletons. Of the sample, around 3% is held by the ten largest clones. The rearranged segments are TRBV5-8 and TRBJ2-3; a weak D assignment points to TRBD1 (6 bases agree). This TCR came from a female donor with multiple sclerosis, enrolled in a pregnancy study. The material was peripheral blood, obtained before pregnancy. The CDR3 reads CASSQSDRSTDTQYF. The sequenced DNA is TGTGCCAGCAGCCAATCAGACAGGAGCACAGATACGCAGTATTTT.